A selection of T cell receptor beta chains follows, all from one sample in a study of human CD8 memory T cell subsets. Using the 5' RACE reads, TCRdb records one entry per CDR3 protein without DNA. The specimen's table records over 8,000 distinct CDR3 sequences. Sequencing was carried out using CD8+ stem-like memory T cells (TSCM and TCM) sorted from PBMCs. The source is a human donor in good health. Each CDR3 is given with its conserved first and last residue. Clone size is not always given. Where it is, it says once, few, many or a class for expanded clones.

v_gene: TRBV29-1; abundance: -; j_gene: TRBJ2-1; CDR3aa: CSVVGLAGVSYNEQFF
v_gene: TRBV5-5; abundance: medium-sized; j_gene: TRBJ1-4; CDR3aa: CASSPVTDRNEKLFF
v_gene: TRBV6-2/TRBV6-3; abundance: -; j_gene: TRBJ2-7; CDR3aa: CASSQGLAGAVDVEQYF
v_gene: TRBV6-2/TRBV6-3; abundance: -; j_gene: TRBJ2-7; CDR3aa: CASSYSGEQYF
v_gene: TRBV7-9; abundance: medium-sized; j_gene: TRBJ2-1; CDR3aa: CASAGLAYNEQFF
v_gene: TRBV5-1; abundance: -; j_gene: TRBJ2-2; CDR3aa: CASSFGGPGANTGELFF
v_gene: TRBV5-1; abundance: -; j_gene: TRBJ2-1; CDR3aa: CASSLEGLAGAYNEQFF
v_gene: TRBV11-3; abundance: -; j_gene: TRBJ2-2; CDR3aa: CASSLSGGSYTGELFF
v_gene: TRBV5-1; abundance: -; j_gene: TRBJ2-2; CDR3aa: CASSSSANTGELFF
v_gene: TRBV20-1; abundance: -; j_gene: TRBJ1-2; CDR3aa: CSARDYRDRFGYTF
v_gene: TRBV28; abundance: -; j_gene: TRBJ1-1; CDR3aa: CASSFVTGGTEAFF
v_gene: TRBV29-1; abundance: medium-sized; j_gene: TRBJ2-7; CDR3aa: CSVDDGTYEQYF
v_gene: TRBV5-1; abundance: -; j_gene: TRBJ2-1; CDR3aa: CASAGMGLAGGNEQFF
v_gene: TRBV5-1; abundance: -; j_gene: TRBJ1-2; CDR3aa: CASSWDPTANYGYTF
v_gene: TRBV5-1; abundance: medium-sized; j_gene: TRBJ2-1; CDR3aa: CASSLAGLYNEQFF
v_gene: TRBV7-9; abundance: -; j_gene: TRBJ2-1; CDR3aa: CASSLAVGGFDEQFF
v_gene: TRBV11-2; abundance: -; j_gene: TRBJ2-7; CDR3aa: CASSLGLAGVYEQYF
v_gene: TRBV6-6; abundance: medium-sized; j_gene: TRBJ1-1; CDR3aa: CASRSRNRHTEAFF